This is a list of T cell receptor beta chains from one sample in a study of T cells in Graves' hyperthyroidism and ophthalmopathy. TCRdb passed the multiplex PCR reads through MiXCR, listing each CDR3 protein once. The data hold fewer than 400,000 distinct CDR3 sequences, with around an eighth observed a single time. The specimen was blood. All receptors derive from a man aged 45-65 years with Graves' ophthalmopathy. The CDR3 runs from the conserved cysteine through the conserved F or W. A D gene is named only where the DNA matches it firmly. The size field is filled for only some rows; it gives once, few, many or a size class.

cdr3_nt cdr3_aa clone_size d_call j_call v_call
TGTGCCAGCAGCGCCGACAGTAATAATCAGGGGTACGAGCAGTACTTC CASSADSNNQGYEQYF NA NA TRBJ2-7 TRBV9
TGTGCCAGCAGTCTCCGACAGACATCCAACACTGAAGCTTTCTTT CASSLRQTSNTEAFF few NA TRBJ1-1 TRBV6-1
TGTGCCAGCAGCGCCGACCAGGGGGGAGAGACCCAGTACTTC CASSADQGGETQYF few NA TRBJ2-5 TRBV9
TGTGCCAGCAGCTCGCAAATACTAGCGGGACCCTCCTACAATGAGCAGTTCTTC CASSSQILAGPSYNEQFF many TRBD2 TRBJ2-1 TRBV11-2
TGTGCCAGCAGGCCAACGGACGTGGAAAGCTCCTACAATGAGCAGTTCTTC CASRPTDVESSYNEQFF many NA TRBJ2-1 TRBV12-3/TRBV12-4
TGTGCCAGCAGTCGGGGACAGGGGGAGAAGCCCCAGCATTTT CASSRGQGEKPQHF NA TRBD1 TRBJ1-5 TRBV6-1
TGTGCCAGCAGTTTCTCCCCCGGACAGGGCTGTGGCTACACCTTC CASSFSPGQGCGYTF NA TRBD1 TRBJ1-2 TRBV27
TGCAGCGTTGATGGTGGGTCCCCCTACTATGGCTACACCTTC CSVDGGSPYYGYTF NA NA TRBJ1-2 TRBV29-1
TGTGCCAGCAGTGACCGGGAGGGGGGATACAATGAGCAGTTCTTC CASSDREGGYNEQFF many TRBD2 TRBJ2-1 TRBV28
TGTGCCAGCAGTCCAAAAATAGAGCAGTACTTC CASSPKIEQYF few NA TRBJ2-7 TRBV6-2/TRBV6-3
TGCAGTGCTATGCGGACTAGCGGGAGTTGGAACAATGAGCAGTTCTTC CSAMRTSGSWNNEQFF few TRBD2 TRBJ2-1 TRBV20-1
TGTGCCAGCAGCAAGGCGAAGCCCGGGGAGCTGTTTTTT CASSKAKPGELFF few NA TRBJ2-2 TRBV14
TGTGCCAGTAGTCGAAACAGGGGGCAGAACACTGAAGCTTTCTTT CASSRNRGQNTEAFF NA TRBD1 TRBJ1-1 TRBV19
TGTGCCAGTAGTATGGTTCATAACTCTGGAAACACCATATATTTT CASSMVHNSGNTIYF NA NA TRBJ1-3 TRBV19
TGTGCCAGCAGTCCTGGTCGGGAGAATTGGGAGCAGTTCTTC CASSPGRENWEQFF many NA TRBJ2-1 TRBV12-3/TRBV12-4
TGCAGTGCTAGGGATCGGGCCCAGCGAGAGACCCAGTACTTC CSARDRAQRETQYF NA NA TRBJ2-5 TRBV20-1
TGTGCCAGCAGTCCATCCCCGGGACTAGCGGGATACCCTTACACCGGGGAGCTGTTTTTT CASSPSPGLAGYPYTGELFF NA TRBD2 TRBJ2-2 TRBV13
TGTGCCAGTAGTATAGACGGAACAGATACGCAGTATTTT CASSIDGTDTQYF NA NA TRBJ2-3 TRBV19
TGTGCCAGCAGCCCCCGGGGGAGTAGGAACACTGAAGCTTTCTTT CASSPRGSRNTEAFF NA NA TRBJ1-1 TRBV12-3/TRBV12-4
TGTGCCGAGACTGATTTAAAAACTAGCACAGATACGCAGTATTTT CAETDLKTSTDTQYF many NA TRBJ2-3 TRBV7-8
TGTGCCAGCAGTGTTGGGATTTATGGCTACACCTTC CASSVGIYGYTF NA NA TRBJ1-2 TRBV7-9
TGTGCCAGCAGCTCCCCGCTCTCTTCTATACAAGAGACCCAGTACTTC CASSSPLSSIQETQYF many NA TRBJ2-5 TRBV7-8
TGTGCTAGTGCCGCCAGGACATTCCTCGGGAAGGGCACTGAAGCTTTCTTT CASAARTFLGKGTEAFF many NA TRBJ1-1 TRBV12-5
TGTGCCAGCAGTACGGGAGAATTCGGACAGGGGGTGACCTACGAGCAGTACTTC CASSTGEFGQGVTYEQYF many TRBD1 TRBJ2-7 TRBV6-1
TGTGCCACCGGACGGGGGGACCTAGTCTACGAGCAGTACTTC CATGRGDLVYEQYF NA TRBD2 TRBJ2-7 TRBV19
TGCGCCAGCAGCCAAGAAGGGGCACAGGGTGTTAACTATGGCTACACCTTC CASSQEGAQGVNYGYTF few NA TRBJ1-2 TRBV4-1
TGTGCCAGCAGCCCGCCGGGCACCGAACAGCCCCAGCATTTT CASSPPGTEQPQHF many NA TRBJ1-5 TRBV5-5
TGTGCCAGCAGCCGGGGACTATTACAAGAGACCCAGTACTTC CASSRGLLQETQYF NA TRBD2 TRBJ2-5 TRBV28
TGTGCCAGCAGCGTAGAAGAGGGGAGGAACACTGAAGCTTTCTTT CASSVEEGRNTEAFF NA NA TRBJ1-1 TRBV9
TGTGCCAGCAGCCTTCCTGGACAGTCGCACTTC CASSLPGQSHF many NA TRBJ2-5 TRBV11-2
TGCAGTTTAGAGACAGGGACGGTCTACGAAGCTTTCTTT CSLETGTVYEAFF many TRBD1 TRBJ1-1 TRBV20-1
TGTGCCAGCAGTTTAAGCAGGATTGAAGCTTTCTTT CASSLSRIEAFF many NA TRBJ1-1 TRBV12-3/TRBV12-4
TGTGCCGACTATTTGCTCCTACGGGACGAGCAGTACTTC CADYLLLRDEQYF few NA TRBJ2-7 TRBV28
TGTGCCAGCAGCTATGGTTATGTTTCGAATGAAGCTTTCTTT CASSYGYVSNEAFF NA NA TRBJ1-1 TRBV7-2
TGTGCCAGCAGGTGGCAGCGGGGGTACAATGAGCAGTTCTTC CASRWQRGYNEQFF NA TRBD2 TRBJ2-1 TRBV6-4
TGCAGTGCCCATCCGGGACACAACCAAGAGACCCAGTACTTC CSAHPGHNQETQYF many NA TRBJ2-5 TRBV20-1
TGTGCCAGCAGTAAAATCGATTCCTACGAGCAGTACTTC CASSKIDSYEQYF NA NA TRBJ2-7 TRBV27
TGTGCCAGCAGTTTCCCACCCGGAGTCAATCAGCCCCAGCATTTT CASSFPPGVNQPQHF NA NA TRBJ1-5 TRBV28
TGTGCCGCCAAAATCCGGGACAGGCGGGGCACAGATACGCAGTATTTT CAAKIRDRRGTDTQYF NA TRBD1 TRBJ2-3 TRBV24-1
TGTGCCAGCCTGGACGACCCTGGCGAAAAACTGTTTTTT CASLDDPGEKLFF NA NA TRBJ1-4 TRBV19
TGTGCCAGCAGTTTATCCCTAGCGGGAGTAGCCGAGACCCAGTACTTC CASSLSLAGVAETQYF many TRBD2 TRBJ2-5 TRBV27
TGCAGCGTTGGAGTAGCGAGGGGCTACGAGCAGTACTTC CSVGVARGYEQYF NA NA TRBJ2-7 TRBV29-1
TGTGCCAGCTCCGCTAGCCGGACAGGGGTGAGGGACGAGCAGTACTTC CASSASRTGVRDEQYF many TRBD1 TRBJ2-7 TRBV18
TGCGCCAGCAGCTTGAGTACAGTTCAAGAGACCCAGTACTTC CASSLSTVQETQYF few NA TRBJ2-5 TRBV5-1
TGCGCCAGCAGCTCCGGGACAGGTTACAATGAGCAGTTCTTC CASSSGTGYNEQFF many TRBD1 TRBJ2-1 TRBV5-1
TGTGCCAGCAGTCTTCCTGGACAGGGAGCTTCACCCCTCCACTTT CASSLPGQGASPLHF many TRBD1 TRBJ1-6 TRBV6-1
TGTGCCAGCAGCCGCGGGACAGCCGGTTCTGGAAACACCATATATTTT CASSRGTAGSGNTIYF few TRBD1 TRBJ1-3 TRBV3-1
TGTGCCAGCAGTTTATATCTTGGGCGAGGGATTTCCGGGGCCAACGTCCTGACTTTC CASSLYLGRGISGANVLTF many NA TRBJ2-6 TRBV27
TGCGCCAGCAGCGGGCAGGGGGCCGGCACTGAAGCTTTCTTT CASSGQGAGTEAFF few TRBD1 TRBJ1-1 TRBV5-1
TGCAGTGCTACCTTAGGGGGGGCGGGAGAAGTAGAGACCCAGTACTTC CSATLGGAGEVETQYF NA NA TRBJ2-5 TRBV20-1
TGTGCCAGCAGTTTGGGGGCTAGCGCGACCCAGTACTTC CASSLGASATQYF few NA TRBJ2-5 TRBV12-3/TRBV12-4
TGTGCCACCAGTAACTACGAGCAGTACTTC CATSNYEQYF few NA TRBJ2-7 TRBV10-3
TGCAGCGTCCTGAGCGGGACGACAGATACGCAGTATTTT CSVLSGTTDTQYF few TRBD2 TRBJ2-3 TRBV29-1
TGTGCCAGCAGCCAAGGAAGTCAGGGTGGCGGCTACACCTTC CASSQGSQGGGYTF many NA TRBJ1-2 TRBV3-1
TGTGCCAGCAGCTTGGAGGTTAAACAGCCCCAGCATTTT CASSLEVKQPQHF NA NA TRBJ1-5 TRBV5-5